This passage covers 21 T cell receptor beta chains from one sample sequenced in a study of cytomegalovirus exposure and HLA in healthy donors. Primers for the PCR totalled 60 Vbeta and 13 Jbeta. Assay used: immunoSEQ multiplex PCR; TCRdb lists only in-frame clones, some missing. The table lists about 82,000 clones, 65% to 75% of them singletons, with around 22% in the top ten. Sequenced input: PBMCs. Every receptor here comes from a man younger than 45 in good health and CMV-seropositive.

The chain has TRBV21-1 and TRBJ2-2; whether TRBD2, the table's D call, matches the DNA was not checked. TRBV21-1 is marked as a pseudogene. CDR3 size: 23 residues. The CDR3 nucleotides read TGTGCCAGCAGAGGGAACTCCCTAAGCGGGAGCGCATATGTGTTTTCTAGTACCGGGGAGCTGTTTTTT. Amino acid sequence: CASRGNSLSGSAYVFSSTGELFF.

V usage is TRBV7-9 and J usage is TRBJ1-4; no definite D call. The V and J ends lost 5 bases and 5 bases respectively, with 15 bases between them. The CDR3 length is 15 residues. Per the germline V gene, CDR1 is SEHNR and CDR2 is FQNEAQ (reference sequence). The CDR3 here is CASSSRDAKNEKLFF. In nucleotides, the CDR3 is TGTGCCAGCAGCAGTCGGGATGCGAAGAATGAAAAACTGTTTTTT.

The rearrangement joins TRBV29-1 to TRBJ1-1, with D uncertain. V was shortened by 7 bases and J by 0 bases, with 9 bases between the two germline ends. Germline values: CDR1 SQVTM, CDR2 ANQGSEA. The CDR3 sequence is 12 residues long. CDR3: CSAGEVNTEAFF. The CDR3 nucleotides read TGCAGCGCCGGGGAGGTGAACACTGAAGCTTTCTTT. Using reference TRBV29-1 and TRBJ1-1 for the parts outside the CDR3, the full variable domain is SAVISQKPSRDICQRGTSLTIQCQVDSQVTMMFWYRQQPGQSLTLIATANQGSEATYESGFVIDKFPISRPNLTFSTLTVSNMSPEDSSIYLCSAGEVNTEAFFGQGTRLTVV.

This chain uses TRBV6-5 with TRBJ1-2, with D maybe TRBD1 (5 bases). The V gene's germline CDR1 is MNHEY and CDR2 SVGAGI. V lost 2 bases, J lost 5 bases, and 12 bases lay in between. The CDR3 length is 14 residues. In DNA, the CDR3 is TGTGCCAGCAGTTACAACCAGGGAAAGTATGGCTACACCTTC. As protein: CASSYNQGKYGYTF.

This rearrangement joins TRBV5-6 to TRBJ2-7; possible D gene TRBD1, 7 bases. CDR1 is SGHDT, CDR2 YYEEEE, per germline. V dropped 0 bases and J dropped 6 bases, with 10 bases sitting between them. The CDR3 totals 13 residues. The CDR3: CASSLDRGGEQYF. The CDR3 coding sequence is TGTGCCAGCAGCTTGGACAGGGGAGGCGAGCAGTACTTC.

The CDR3 reads CASRGLAPTGELFF. The CDR3 nucleotides are TGTGCCAGCAGGGGACTAGCGCCCACCGGGGAGCTGTTTTTT. The rearrangement joins TRBV14 to TRBJ2-2, with 10 bases lining up with TRBD2. This CDR3 contains 14 residues. Trimming removed 6 bases from V and 4 bases from J; junction bases left unmatched: 2. The germline V gene has CDR1 SGHDN and CDR2 FVKESK.

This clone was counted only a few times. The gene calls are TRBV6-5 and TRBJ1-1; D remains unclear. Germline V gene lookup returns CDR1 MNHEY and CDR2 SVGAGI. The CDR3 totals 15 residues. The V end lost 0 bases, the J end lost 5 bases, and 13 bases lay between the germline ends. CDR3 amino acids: CASSYSSTRWTEAFF. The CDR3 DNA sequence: TGTGCCAGCAGTTACTCGAGTACCCGGTGGACTGAAGCTTTCTTT.

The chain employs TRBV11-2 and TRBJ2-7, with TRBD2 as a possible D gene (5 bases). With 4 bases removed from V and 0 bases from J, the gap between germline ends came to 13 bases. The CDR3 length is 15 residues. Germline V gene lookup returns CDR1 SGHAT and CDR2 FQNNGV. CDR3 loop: CASSSESGVSYEQYF. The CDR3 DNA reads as TGTGCCAGCAGCTCAGAAAGCGGAGTCTCCTACGAGCAGTACTTC.

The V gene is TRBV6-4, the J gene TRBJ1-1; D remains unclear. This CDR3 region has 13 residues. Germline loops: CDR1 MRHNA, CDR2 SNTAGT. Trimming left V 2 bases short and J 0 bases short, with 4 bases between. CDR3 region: CASSDSMNTEAFF. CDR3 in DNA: TGTGCCAGCAGTGACAGCATGAACACTGAAGCTTTCTTT.

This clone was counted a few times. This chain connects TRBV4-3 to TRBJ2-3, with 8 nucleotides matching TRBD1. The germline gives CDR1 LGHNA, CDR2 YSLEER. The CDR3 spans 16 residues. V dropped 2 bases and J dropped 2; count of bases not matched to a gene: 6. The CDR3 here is CASSQRQGALTDTQYF. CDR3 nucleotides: TGCGCCAGCAGCCAACGCCAGGGGGCGCTCACAGATACGCAGTATTTT.

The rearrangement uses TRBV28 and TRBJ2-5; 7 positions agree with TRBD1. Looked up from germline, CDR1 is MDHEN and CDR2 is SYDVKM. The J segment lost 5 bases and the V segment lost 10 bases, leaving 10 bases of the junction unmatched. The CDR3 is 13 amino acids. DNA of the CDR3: TGTGCCACCTCTGGAAGGGGGCGTGAGACCCAGTACTTC. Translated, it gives CATSGRGRETQYF.

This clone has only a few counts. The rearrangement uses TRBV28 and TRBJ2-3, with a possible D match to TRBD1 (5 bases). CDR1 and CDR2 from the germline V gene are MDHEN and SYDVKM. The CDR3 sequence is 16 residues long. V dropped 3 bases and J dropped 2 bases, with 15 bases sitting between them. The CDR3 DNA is TGTGCCAGCAGTTTCAATGGGGCGGCTGTCACAGATACGCAGTATTTT. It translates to CASSFNGAAVTDTQYF.

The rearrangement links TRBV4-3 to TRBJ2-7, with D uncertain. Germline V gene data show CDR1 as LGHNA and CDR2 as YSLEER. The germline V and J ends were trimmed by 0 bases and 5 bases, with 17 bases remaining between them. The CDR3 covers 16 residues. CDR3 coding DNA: TGCGCCAGCAGCCAAGATGAATCCTCATCGGTCGACGAGCAGTACTTC. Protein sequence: CASSQDESSSVDEQYF.

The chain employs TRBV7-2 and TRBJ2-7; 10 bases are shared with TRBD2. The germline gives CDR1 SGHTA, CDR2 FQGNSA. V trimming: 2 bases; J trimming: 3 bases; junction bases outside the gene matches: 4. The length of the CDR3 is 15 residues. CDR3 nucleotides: TGTGCCAGCAGCTTATCTAGCGGGAGCTTCTACGAGCAGTACTTC. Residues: CASSLSSGSFYEQYF.

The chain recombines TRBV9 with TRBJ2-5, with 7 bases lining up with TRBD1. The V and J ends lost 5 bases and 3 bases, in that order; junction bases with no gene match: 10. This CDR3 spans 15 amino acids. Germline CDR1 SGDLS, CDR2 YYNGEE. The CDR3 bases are TGTGCCAGCAGTAAGGGGGCAGGGGCGGAAGAGACCCAGTACTTC. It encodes CASSKGAGAEETQYF.

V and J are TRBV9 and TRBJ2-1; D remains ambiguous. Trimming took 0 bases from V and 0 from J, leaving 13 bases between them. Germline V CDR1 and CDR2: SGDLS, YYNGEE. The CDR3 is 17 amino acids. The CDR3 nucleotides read TGTGCCAGCAGCGTAGCCGGAGCCCTCCGCTCCTACAATGAGCAGTTCTTC. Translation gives CASSVAGALRSYNEQFF.

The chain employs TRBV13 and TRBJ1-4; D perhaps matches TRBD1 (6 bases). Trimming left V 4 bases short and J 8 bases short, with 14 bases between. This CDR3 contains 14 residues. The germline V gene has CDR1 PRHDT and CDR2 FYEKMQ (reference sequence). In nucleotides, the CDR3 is TGTGCCAGCAGCTCAGACGAGGGGGACGAAAAACTGTTTTTT. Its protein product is CASSSDEGDEKLFF.

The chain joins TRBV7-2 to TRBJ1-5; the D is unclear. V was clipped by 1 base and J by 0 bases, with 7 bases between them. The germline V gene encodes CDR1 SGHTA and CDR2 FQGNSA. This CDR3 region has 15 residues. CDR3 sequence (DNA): TGTGCCAGCAGCTTAGTAGTGAATAGCAATCAGCCCCAGCATTTT. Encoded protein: CASSLVVNSNQPQHF. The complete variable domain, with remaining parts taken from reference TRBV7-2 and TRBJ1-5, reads GAGVSQSPSNKVTEKGKDVELRCDPISGHTALYWYRQSLGQGLEFLIYFQGNSAPDKSGLPSDRFSAERTGGSVSTLTIQRTQQEDSAVYLCASSLVVNSNQPQHFGDGTRLSIL.

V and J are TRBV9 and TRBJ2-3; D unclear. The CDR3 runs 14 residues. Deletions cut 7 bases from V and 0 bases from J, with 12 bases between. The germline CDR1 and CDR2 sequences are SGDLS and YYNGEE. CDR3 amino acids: CASGGGRSTDTQYF. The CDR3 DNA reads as TGTGCCAGCGGTGGCGGCAGAAGCACAGATACGCAGTATTTT.

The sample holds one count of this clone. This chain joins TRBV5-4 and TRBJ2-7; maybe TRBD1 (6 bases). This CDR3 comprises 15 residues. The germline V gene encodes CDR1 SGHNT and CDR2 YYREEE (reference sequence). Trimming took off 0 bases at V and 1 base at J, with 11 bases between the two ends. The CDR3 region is CASSLVGQTSYEQYF. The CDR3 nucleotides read TGTGCCAGCAGCTTGGTAGGACAGACGTCCTACGAGCAGTACTTC.

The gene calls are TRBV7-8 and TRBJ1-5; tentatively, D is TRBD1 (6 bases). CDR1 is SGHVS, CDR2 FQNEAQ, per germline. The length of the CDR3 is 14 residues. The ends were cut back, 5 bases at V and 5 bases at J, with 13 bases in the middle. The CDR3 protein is CASSQTGTYQPQHF. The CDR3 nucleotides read TGTGCCAGCAGCCAGACGGGGACATATCAGCCCCAGCATTTT.